The rows below give T cell receptor beta chains drawn from one sample of a study of Graves' ophthalmopathy and Graves' hyperthyroidism. MiXCR, run by TCRdb on the multiplex PCR reads, gives a single entry per CDR3 protein. In the table there are about 480,000 distinct CDR3 sequences, 13% to 15% of which are singletons. The source material was blood. Receptors originate from a woman in her 30s with Graves' ophthalmopathy. Both conserved end residues are part of each CDR3. Each record gives: D gene, J gene, V gene, clone size, CDR3 protein, CDR3 DNA. D genes are given only for firm matches. Where a row states a size, it is once, few, many or the class of an expanded clone; other rows omit it.

>-|TRBJ2-2|TRBV14|few
CASSQKNLGQGNTGELFF
TGTGCCAGCAGCCAAAAAAATCTGGGGCAGGGAAACACCGGGGAGCTGTTTTTT
>TRBD1|TRBJ1-5|TRBV6-1|-
CASSESQGVTQPQHF
TGTGCCAGCAGTGAAAGCCAGGGGGTCACTCAGCCCCAGCATTTT
>-|TRBJ1-1|TRBV7-9|many
CASSLASYRRRDTEAFF
TGTGCCAGCAGCTTAGCTAGTTACCGCAGGCGGGACACTGAAGCTTTCTTT
>-|TRBJ2-5|TRBV9|-
CASSVGSRAFQETQYF
TGTGCCAGCAGCGTAGGAAGCAGGGCCTTCCAAGAGACCCAGTACTTC
>-|TRBJ1-1|TRBV15|many
CATSRDREGRNTEAFF
TGTGCCACCAGCAGAGACCGAGAAGGGAGGAACACTGAAGCTTTCTTT
>TRBD1|TRBJ1-2|TRBV19|-
CASSPWDRQTYGYTF
TGTGCCAGTAGCCCGTGGGACAGACAGACCTATGGCTACACCTTC
>-|TRBJ2-4|TRBV6-2/TRBV6-3|few
CASNPAVQYF
TGTGCCAGCAATCCTGCCGTTCAGTACTTC
>-|TRBJ2-2|TRBV30|-
CAWSTQTVRSTGELFF
TGTGCCTGGAGTACTCAGACGGTCCGCTCCACCGGGGAGCTGTTTTTT
>-|TRBJ2-5|TRBV5-1|few
CASGRAGSRQGQETQYF
TGCGCCAGCGGCAGGGCAGGGTCCCGTCAGGGGCAAGAGACCCAGTACTTC
>TRBD2|TRBJ2-7|TRBV20-1|many
CSAGTSGAYREQYF
TGCAGTGCTGGTACTAGCGGGGCTTATCGAGAGCAGTACTTC
>TRBD2|TRBJ2-7|TRBV9|many
CASSAGTSGRYEQYF
TGTGCCAGCAGCGCCGGGACTAGCGGGCGTTACGAGCAGTACTTC
>-|TRBJ1-1|TRBV20-1|many
CSAALGWSNTEAFF
TGCAGTGCTGCCCTCGGGTGGAGTAACACTGAAGCTTTCTTT
>TRBD1|TRBJ1-2|TRBV27|many
CASSFRDRIGGYTF
TGTGCCAGCAGTTTTCGGGACAGGATCGGTGGCTACACCTTC
>-|TRBJ2-1|TRBV28|few
CASSFIDRRNEQFF
TGTGCCAGCAGTTTCATTGACAGGAGAAATGAGCAGTTCTTC
>TRBD1|TRBJ2-7|TRBV6-5|many
CASSSTSGQFDEQYF
TGTGCCAGCAGTTCTACCTCGGGACAGTTTGACGAGCAGTACTTC
>TRBD2|TRBJ2-7|TRBV29-1|few
CSVQSGTSDSLTEQCF
TGCAGCGTGCAATCCGGGACTAGCGACTCCCTTACCGAGCAGTGCTTC
>TRBD1|TRBJ2-7|TRBV19|many
CASSPGTGYSYEQYF
TGTGCCAGTAGTCCCGGGACAGGGTACTCCTACGAGCAGTACTTC
>-|TRBJ1-5|TRBV7-2|many
CASSLGLADTSNQPQHF
TGTGCCAGCAGCTTAGGGCTCGCGGACACATCAAATCAGCCCCAGCATTTT
>-|TRBJ2-7|TRBV30|-
CAWSSGQSYEQYF
TGTGCCTGGAGCTCCGGACAGAGCTACGAGCAGTACTTC
>-|TRBJ1-1|TRBV28|many
CASSFRGGREWVNTEAFF
TGTGCCAGCAGTTTTCGTGGAGGCAGGGAGTGGGTGAACACTGAAGCTTTCTTT
>-|TRBJ1-6|TRBV3-1|few
CASSQGGRARYSPLHF
TGTGCCAGCAGCCAAGGGGGAAGGGCCCGCTATTCACCCCTCCACTTT
>TRBD1|TRBJ2-4|TRBV20-1|-
CSAREQGAGNIKYF
TGCAGTGCTAGAGAGCAGGGGGCAGGGAACATTAAGTACTTC
>TRBD1|TRBJ2-4|TRBV4-1|many
CASSQDSGTGVKIGKNIQYF
TGCGCCAGCAGCCAAGATTCCGGGACAGGGGTGAAGATTGGCAAAAACATTCAGTACTTC
>-|TRBJ1-1|TRBV27|many
CASRGSNTEAFF
TGTGCCAGCCGAGGTTCGAACACTGAAGCTTTCTTT
>-|TRBJ1-2|TRBV11-2|many
CASSLGVTGLAGYTF
TGTGCCAGCAGCTTAGGGGTTACAGGGTTGGCTGGCTACACCTTC
>-|TRBJ1-1|TRBV6-1|-
CASTAGTMNTEAFF
TGTGCCAGCACGGCCGGGACTATGAACACTGAAGCTTTCTTT
>TRBD2|TRBJ2-5|TRBV28|few
CASSQPSGTRRETKYF
TGTGCCAGCAGTCAACCGTCCGGGACTAGGAGGGAGACCAAGTACTTC
>TRBD1|TRBJ1-6|TRBV5-1|many
CASSYLPGQSGGNSPLHF
TGCGCCAGCAGCTACCTCCCGGGACAGTCTGGCGGTAATTCACCCCTCCACTTT
>-|TRBJ1-1|TRBV28|few
CASSVRTRVTAFF
TGTGCCAGCAGTGTACGTACCAGGGTGACTGCTTTCTTT
>-|TRBJ2-7|TRBV12-3/TRBV12-4|-
CASSLDLPSSYEQYF
TGTGCCAGCAGTTTAGATCTCCCGAGCTCCTACGAGCAGTACTTC
>TRBD2|TRBJ2-5|TRBV6-1|many
CASSIAGGETQYF
TGTGCCAGCAGTATAGCGGGAGGAGAGACCCAGTACTTC
>-|TRBJ1-6|TRBV14|-
CASSQGVADYNSPLHF
TGTGCCAGCAGCCAAGGGGTGGCAGATTATAATTCACCCCTCCACTTT
>-|TRBJ2-7|TRBV7-6|many
CASSLSGSAQYF
TGTGCCAGCAGCTTAAGCGGATCTGCGCAGTACTTC
>TRBD2|TRBJ2-5|TRBV28|many
CASSYLMGGETQYF
TGTGCCAGCAGCTACCTTATGGGAGGGGAGACCCAGTACTTC
>TRBD1|TRBJ2-2|TRBV29-1|many
CSVGTAANTGELFF
TGCAGCGTAGGGACAGCCGCGAACACCGGGGAGCTGTTTTTT
>TRBD2|TRBJ2-7|TRBV5-1|-
CASSQTLLAGVGEQYF
TGCGCCAGCAGCCAAACTCTACTAGCGGGAGTTGGTGAGCAGTACTTC
>-|TRBJ2-2|TRBV2|many
CASRGFRGTGELFF
TGTGCCAGCAGGGGATTCAGGGGCACCGGGGAGCTGTTTTTT
>-|TRBJ2-7|TRBV6-1|many
CASKLGGRREEQYF
TGTGCCAGCAAGCTGGGGGGCCGGAGGGAGGAGCAGTACTTC
>-|TRBJ1-2|TRBV12-3/TRBV12-4|many
CASTLGRADGYTF
TGTGCCAGCACCCTGGGCAGGGCTGATGGCTACACCTTC
>TRBD1|TRBJ2-5|TRBV6-1|many
CASSPNEGAGETQYF
TGTGCCAGCAGCCCCAATGAGGGGGCGGGAGAGACCCAGTACTTC
>TRBD2|TRBJ2-7|TRBV15|many
CATSKTSGSSEEQYF
TGTGCCACCAGCAAGACTAGCGGGAGTTCGGAGGAGCAGTACTTC
>-|TRBJ2-3|TRBV11-1|many
CASSYPWGRGSTDTQYF
TGTGCCAGCAGCTACCCTTGGGGCAGGGGTAGCACAGATACGCAGTATTTT
>TRBD1|TRBJ1-6|TRBV18|-
CASSLRRDRGNSPLHF
TGTGCCAGCTCACTACGCCGGGACAGGGGTAATTCACCCCTCCACTTT
>-|TRBJ2-7|TRBV3-1|few
CASSQGLSSYEQYF
TGTGCCAGCAGCCAAGGGTTATCCTCCTACGAGCAGTACTTC
>-|TRBJ1-1|TRBV12-3/TRBV12-4|many
CASSFDGVNTEAFF
TGTGCCAGCAGTTTCGACGGTGTGAACACTGAAGCTTTCTTT
>TRBD1|TRBJ1-5|TRBV27|many
CASSGQGIFQPQHF
TGTGCCAGCAGTGGACAGGGGATTTTTCAGCCCCAGCATTTT
>TRBD1|TRBJ2-2|TRBV4-1|many
CASSQDRGIGELFF
TGCGCCAGCAGCCAGGACAGGGGGATCGGGGAGCTGTTTTTT
>TRBD1|TRBJ2-7|TRBV27|many
CASRLRDRGIHEQYF
TGTGCCAGCAGACTCCGGGACAGGGGTATCCACGAGCAGTACTTC
>TRBD1|TRBJ1-3|TRBV11-1|many
CASSSNRGDTGNTIYF
TGTGCCAGCAGCTCAAACAGGGGCGACACTGGAAACACCATATATTTT
>-|TRBJ1-1|TRBV6-5|many
CASSYTRPGNTEAFF
TGTGCCAGCAGTTACACCCGTCCGGGCAACACTGAAGCTTTCTTT
>-|TRBJ1-2|TRBV28|-
CATSKFAEDYGYTF
TGTGCCACATCTAAGTTCGCGGAGGACTATGGCTACACCTTC
>-|TRBJ1-5|TRBV12-3/TRBV12-4|many
CASSLISQPQHF
TGTGCCAGCAGTTTAATTAGTCAGCCCCAGCATTTT
>-|TRBJ1-1|TRBV7-9|-
CASSLDSGPKAFF
TGTGCCAGCAGCTTAGACTCCGGCCCCAAAGCTTTCTTT
>-|TRBJ1-5|TRBV6-6|many
CASSPAGLKSNQPQHF
TGTGCCAGCAGTCCGGCAGGGCTAAAGAGCAATCAGCCCCAGCATTTT
>-|TRBJ1-1|TRBV12-3/TRBV12-4|-
CASSPHEGAGKYEAFF
TGTGCCAGCAGCCCCCATGAGGGAGCAGGGAAATATGAAGCTTTCTTT
>-|TRBJ1-5|TRBV2|-
CASKGSRGGQPQHF
TGTGCCAGCAAGGGCAGTCGAGGGGGTCAGCCCCAGCATTTT
>-|TRBJ2-4|TRBV28|-
CASSLRVGLSAKNIQYF
TGTGCCAGCAGCTTAAGGGTCGGATTATCAGCCAAAAACATTCAGTACTTC
>TRBD1|TRBJ2-3|TRBV12-5|many
CASGWDREADTQYF
TGTGCTAGTGGTTGGGACAGGGAAGCAGATACGCAGTATTTT
>TRBD2|TRBJ2-7|TRBV4-1|few
CASSQVDSGVAYEQYF
TGCGCCAGCAGCCAAGTTGATAGCGGGGTAGCCTACGAGCAGTACTTC